Detailed here is one T cell receptor (beta chain). Its antigen is not known. This specimen comes from a study of cytotoxic CD8 clonotypes in ibrutinib-treated CLL. About the research overall: Partial responses totalled approximately 24 and complete responses 2; after median around 72 months, around 14 remained remitted and around twelve progressed. With a range of 6 to 36, the median treatment time before response samples were taken was under 15 months. The study, taken as a whole, reports: Public clonotypes, found uncommonly, either contracted or stayed stable on treatment.

Trimming left V 1 base short and J 5 bases short, with 8 bases between. This CDR3 is 13 amino acids long. Germline V gene data show CDR1 as SEHNR and CDR2 as FQNEAQ (reference sequence). Libraries were prepared by immunoSEQ multiplex PCR; TCRdb keeps only in-frame clonotypes and omits some of them. The data contain tens of thousands of clones, roughly 85% of them singletons. The TCR beta libraries used 2 to 2.5 micrograms of genomic DNA that came from cryopreserved PBMCs. The chain combines TRBV7-9 with TRBJ2-5; the D is unclear. The sequencing used PBMCs, collected after 24 months of ibrutinib treatment. This TCR came from a human donor with chronic lymphocytic leukemia. The CDR3 nucleotides are TGTGCCAGCAGCTTAGTGCTGGGGGAGACCCAGTACTTC. Translation gives CASSLVLGETQYF.